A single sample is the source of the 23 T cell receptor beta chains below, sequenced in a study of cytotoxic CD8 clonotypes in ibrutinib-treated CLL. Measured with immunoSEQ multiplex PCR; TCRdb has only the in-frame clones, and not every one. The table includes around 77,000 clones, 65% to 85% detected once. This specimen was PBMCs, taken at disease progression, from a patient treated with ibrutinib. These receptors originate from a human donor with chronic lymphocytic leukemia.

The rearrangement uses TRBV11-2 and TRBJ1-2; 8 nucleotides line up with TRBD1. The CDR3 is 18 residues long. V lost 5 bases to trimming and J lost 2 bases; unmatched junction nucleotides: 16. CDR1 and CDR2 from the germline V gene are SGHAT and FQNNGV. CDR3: CASSPYLLHRGGNYGYTF. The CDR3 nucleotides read TGTGCCAGCAGCCCATACTTACTTCACAGGGGGGGGAACTATGGCTACACCTTC.

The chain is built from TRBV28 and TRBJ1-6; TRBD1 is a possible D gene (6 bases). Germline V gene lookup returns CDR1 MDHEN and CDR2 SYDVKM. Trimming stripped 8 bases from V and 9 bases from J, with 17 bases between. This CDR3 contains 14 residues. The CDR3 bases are TGTGCCAGCCGTTGGGACACTGGCCTTTCACCCCTCCACTTT. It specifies CASRWDTGLSPLHF.

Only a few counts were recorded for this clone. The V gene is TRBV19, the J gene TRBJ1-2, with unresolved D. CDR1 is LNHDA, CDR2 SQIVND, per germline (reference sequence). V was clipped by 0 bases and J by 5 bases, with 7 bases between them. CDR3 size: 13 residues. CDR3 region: CASSIDRRYGYTF. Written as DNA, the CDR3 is TGTGCCAGTAGTATAGATAGACGGTATGGCTACACCTTC.

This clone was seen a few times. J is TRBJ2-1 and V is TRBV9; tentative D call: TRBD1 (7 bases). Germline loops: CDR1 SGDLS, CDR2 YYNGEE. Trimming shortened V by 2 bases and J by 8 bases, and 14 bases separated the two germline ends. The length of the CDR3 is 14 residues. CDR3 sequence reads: CASSVEGARYEQFF. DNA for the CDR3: TGTGCCAGCAGCGTGGAGGGGGCGCGGTATGAGCAGTTCTTC.

The CDR3 DNA sequence: TGTGCCAGCTCACCATTGTATGAGCAGTTCTTC. It yields the protein CASSPLYEQFF. The chain is built from TRBV18 and TRBJ2-1; D gene uncertain. Trimming took off 2 bases at V and 8 bases at J, with 4 bases between the two ends. CDR1 and CDR2 from the germline V gene are KGHSH and LQKENI. CDR3 length equals 11 residues.

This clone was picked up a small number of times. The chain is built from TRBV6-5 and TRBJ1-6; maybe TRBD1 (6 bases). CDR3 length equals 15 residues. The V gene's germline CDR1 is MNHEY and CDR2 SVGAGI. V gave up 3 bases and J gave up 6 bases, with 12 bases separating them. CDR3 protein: CASSYSGQPNSPLHF. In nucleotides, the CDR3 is TGTGCCAGCAGTTATAGCGGACAGCCTAATTCACCCCTCCACTTT.

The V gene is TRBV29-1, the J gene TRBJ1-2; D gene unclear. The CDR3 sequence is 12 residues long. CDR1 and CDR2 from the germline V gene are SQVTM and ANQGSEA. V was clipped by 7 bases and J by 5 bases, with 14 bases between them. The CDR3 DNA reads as TGCAGCGCCCTGACGTGGCAATATGGCTACACCTTC. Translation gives CSALTWQYGYTF.

DNA of the CDR3: TGCGCCAGCAGCCAAGATGGGCTTTGGGCGGGCCCCGGCACCGGGGAGCTGTTTTTT. This encodes CASSQDGLWAGPGTGELFF. J is TRBJ2-2 and V is TRBV4-1; weak D call: TRBD2 (5 bases). Germline loops: CDR1 MGHRA, CDR2 YSYEKL. The CDR3 length is 19 residues. The ends were cut back, 0 bases at V and 4 bases at J, with 21 bases in the middle.

The CDR3, as DNA: TGTGCCAGCAGTGAAAGCCCAGGAAGGAACACTGAAGCTTTCTTT. Protein product: CASSESPGRNTEAFF. The chain is built from TRBV6-1 and TRBJ1-1; D unclear. Looked up from germline, CDR1 is MNHNS and CDR2 is SASEGT. V was shortened by 2 bases and J by 1 base, with 11 bases between the two germline ends. This CDR3 region has 15 residues.

The CDR3 DNA is TGTGCCAGCAGTTTATTTACAGTCCGGAGCTCCTATAATTCACCCCTCCACTTT. Protein sequence: CASSLFTVRSSYNSPLHF. The chain recombines TRBV28 with TRBJ1-6, with D unresolved. Trimming took 1 base from V and 0 from J, leaving 13 bases between them. CDR1 and CDR2 from the germline V gene are MDHEN and SYDVKM. CDR3 length: 18 amino acids.

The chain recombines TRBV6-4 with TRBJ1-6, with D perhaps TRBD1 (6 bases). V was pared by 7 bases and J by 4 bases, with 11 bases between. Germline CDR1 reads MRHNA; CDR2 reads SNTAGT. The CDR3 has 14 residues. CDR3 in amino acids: CASTEGGYNSPLHF. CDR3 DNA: TGTGCCAGCACCGAAGGGGGTTATAATTCACCCCTCCACTTT.

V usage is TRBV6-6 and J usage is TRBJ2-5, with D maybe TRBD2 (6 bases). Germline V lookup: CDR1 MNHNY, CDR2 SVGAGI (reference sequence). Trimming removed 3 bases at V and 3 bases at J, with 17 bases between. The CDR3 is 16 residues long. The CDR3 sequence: CASSYEILRGKETQYF. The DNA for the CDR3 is TGTGCCAGCAGTTATGAAATACTGCGGGGAAAAGAGACCCAGTACTTC.

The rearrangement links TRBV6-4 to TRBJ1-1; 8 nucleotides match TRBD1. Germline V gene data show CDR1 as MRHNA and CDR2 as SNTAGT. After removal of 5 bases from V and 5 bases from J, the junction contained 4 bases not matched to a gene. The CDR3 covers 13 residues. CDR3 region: CASSRTGQTEAFF. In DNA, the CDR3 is TGTGCCAGCAGTAGGACAGGGCAGACTGAAGCTTTCTTT.

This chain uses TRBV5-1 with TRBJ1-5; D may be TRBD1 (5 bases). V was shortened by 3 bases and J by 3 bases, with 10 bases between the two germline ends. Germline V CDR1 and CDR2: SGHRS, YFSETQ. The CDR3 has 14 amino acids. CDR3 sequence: CASSWGDFNQPQHF. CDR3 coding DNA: TGCGCCAGCAGCTGGGGGGACTTCAATCAGCCCCAGCATTTT. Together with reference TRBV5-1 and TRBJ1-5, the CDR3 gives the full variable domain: KAGVTQTPRYLIKTRGQQVTLSCSPISGHRSVSWYQQTPGQGLQFLFEYFSETQRNKGNFPGRFSGRQFSNSRSEMNVSTLELGDSALYLCASSWGDFNQPQHFGDGTRLSIL.

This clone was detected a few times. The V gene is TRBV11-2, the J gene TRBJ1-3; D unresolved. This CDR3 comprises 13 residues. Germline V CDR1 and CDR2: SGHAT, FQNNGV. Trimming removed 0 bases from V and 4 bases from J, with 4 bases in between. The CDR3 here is CASSLDPGNTIYF. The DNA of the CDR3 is TGTGCCAGCAGCTTAGACCCCGGAAACACCATATATTTT.

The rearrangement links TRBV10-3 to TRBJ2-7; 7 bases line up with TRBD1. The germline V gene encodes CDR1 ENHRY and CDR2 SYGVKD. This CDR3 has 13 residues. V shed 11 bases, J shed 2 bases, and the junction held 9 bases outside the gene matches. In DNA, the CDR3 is TGTGCCGCAACCGGGACAGAGACCTACGAGCAGTACTTC. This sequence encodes CAATGTETYEQYF.

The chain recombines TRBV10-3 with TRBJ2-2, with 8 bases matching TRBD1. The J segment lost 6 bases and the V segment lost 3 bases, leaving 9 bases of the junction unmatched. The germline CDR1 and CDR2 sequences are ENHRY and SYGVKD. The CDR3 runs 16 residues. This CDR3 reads CAISDVNRGVSGELFF. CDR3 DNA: TGTGCCATCAGTGATGTAAACAGGGGGGTATCCGGGGAGCTGTTTTTT.

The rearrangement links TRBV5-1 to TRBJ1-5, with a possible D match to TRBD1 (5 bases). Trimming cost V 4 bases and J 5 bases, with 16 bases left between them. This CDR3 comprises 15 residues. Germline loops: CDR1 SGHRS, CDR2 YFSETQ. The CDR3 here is CASSPGTDLDQPQHF. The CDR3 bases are TGCGCCAGCAGCCCGGGGACCGACCTCGATCAGCCCCAGCATTTT.

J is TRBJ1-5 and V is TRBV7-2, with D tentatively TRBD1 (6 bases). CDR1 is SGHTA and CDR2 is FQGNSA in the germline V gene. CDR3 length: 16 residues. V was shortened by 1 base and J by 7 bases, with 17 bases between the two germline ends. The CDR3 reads CASSLGGPQGAQPQHF. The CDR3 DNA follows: TGTGCCAGCAGCTTAGGGGGGCCTCAGGGCGCCCAGCCCCAGCATTTT.

The CDR3 nucleotides are TGTGCGGCAAGGGACACCACCTACGAGCAGTACTTC. Translating gives CAARDTTYEQYF. The rearrangement links TRBV6-5 to TRBJ2-7, with TRBD1 as a possible D gene (6 bases). Germline CDR1 and CDR2: MNHEY and SVGAGI. This CDR3 region has 12 residues.

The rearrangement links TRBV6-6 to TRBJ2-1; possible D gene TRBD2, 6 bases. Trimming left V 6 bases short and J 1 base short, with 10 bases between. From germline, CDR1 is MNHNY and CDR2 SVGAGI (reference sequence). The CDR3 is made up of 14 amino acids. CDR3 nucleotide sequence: TGTGCCAGCAGGGGAGGCGGGTCCTACAATGAGCAGTTCTTC. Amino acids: CASRGGGSYNEQFF.

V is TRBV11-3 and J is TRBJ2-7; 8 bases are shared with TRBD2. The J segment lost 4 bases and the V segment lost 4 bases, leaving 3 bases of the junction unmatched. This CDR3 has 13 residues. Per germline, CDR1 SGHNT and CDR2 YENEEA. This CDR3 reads CASSSASGYEQYF. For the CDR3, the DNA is TGTGCCAGCAGCTCGGCTAGCGGGTACGAGCAGTACTTC.

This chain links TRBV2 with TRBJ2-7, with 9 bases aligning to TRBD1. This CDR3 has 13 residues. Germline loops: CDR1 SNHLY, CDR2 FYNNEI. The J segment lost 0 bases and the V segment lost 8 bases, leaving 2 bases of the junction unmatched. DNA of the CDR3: TGTGCCAGCGGGACAGGGAGCTCCTACGAGCAGTACTTC. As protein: CASGTGSSYEQYF.